Presented here are 29 T cell receptor beta chains from one specimen sequenced in a study of response to subunit inactivated influenza vaccine. TCRdb reprocessed the RT-PCR reads via MiXCR and lists one record per CDR3 protein. The sample lists 500,000 to 550,000 distinct CDR3 sequences, around 8% occurring once. The sample was PBMCs from blood, taken around 25 months after vaccination. Receptor source: a man between 50 and 75 years old who received an inactivated influenza vaccine.

This clonotype was observed at least ten times. CDR3 sequence: CSARDLRTIHTDTQYF. DNA of the CDR3: TGCAGTGCTAGAGACTTGCGGACTATACACACAGATACGCAGTATTTT. The chain recombines TRBV20-1 with TRBJ2-3; D is possibly TRBD2 (6 bases). This CDR3 comprises 16 residues. Germline CDR1 reads DFQATT; CDR2 reads SNEGSKA (reference sequence). Trimming stripped 0 bases from V and 2 bases from J, with 15 bases between.

The chain employs TRBV2 and TRBJ2-4; tentatively, D is TRBD1 (5 bases). This CDR3 has 14 residues. V lost 2 bases, J lost 1 base, and 6 bases lay in between. The germline V gene has CDR1 SNHLY and CDR2 FYNNEI. The CDR3 bases are TGTGCCAGCAGTGAACCAGGGGCCAAAAACATTCAGTACTTC. Its translation: CASSEPGAKNIQYF.

This clonotype was counted at least ten times. The chain has TRBV24-1 and TRBJ2-1; D not resolved. Trimming stripped 7 bases from V and 4 bases from J, with 7 bases between. Germline CDR1 is KGHDR and CDR2 is SFDVKD. The CDR3 consists of 12 residues. CDR3 DNA sequence: TGTGCCACCAGCACTGGGTACAATGAGCAGTTCTTC. This sequence encodes CATSTGYNEQFF.

At least ten counts were recorded for this clonotype. The chain couples TRBV5-1 to TRBJ2-1, with TRBD2 matching 16 bases. V gave up 1 base and J gave up 0 bases; unmatched junction bases: 4. The CDR3 has 19 amino acids. Per the germline V gene, CDR1 is SGHRS and CDR2 is YFSETQ. CDR3 protein: CASSLSGTSGRVSYNEQFF. The DNA of the CDR3 is TGCGCCAGCAGCTTGAGCGGGACTAGCGGGAGGGTCTCCTACAATGAGCAGTTCTTC.

This clonotype was counted between two and nine times. V usage is TRBV5-6 and J usage is TRBJ2-3; tentatively, D is TRBD1 (5 bases). The CDR3 consists of 16 residues. Trimming pared 4 bases from V and 2 bases from J, leaving 17 bases between. Looked up from germline, CDR1 is SGHDT and CDR2 is YYEEEE. The chain's CDR3 is CASSERPGLHTDTQYF. The CDR3 coding sequence is TGTGCCAGCAGCGAGAGGCCAGGGTTGCACACAGATACGCAGTATTTT.

The chain recombines TRBV14 with TRBJ1-2, with D possibly being TRBD1 (6 bases). The CDR3 loop spans 17 amino acids. CDR1 SGHDN and CDR2 FVKESK come from the germline V gene. The ends were cut back, 3 bases at V and 2 bases at J, with 19 bases in the middle. The CDR3 region has the DNA TGTGCCAGCAGCCACCCCTCCGGGACAAACGAAAACTATGGCTACACCTTC. This gives the protein CASSHPSGTNENYGYTF.

This clonotype was counted only a few times. The rearrangement uses TRBV2 and TRBJ2-1; perhaps TRBD1 as D (6 bases). The V end lost 2 bases, the J end lost 4 bases, and 12 bases lay between the germline ends. CDR3 length: 15 residues. Germline CDR1 and CDR2: SNHLY and FYNNEI. DNA for the CDR3: TGTGCCAGCAGTGAACGCAGGGGTCCATACAATGAGCAGTTCTTC. Encoded protein: CASSERRGPYNEQFF.

The V gene is TRBV11-2, the J gene TRBJ2-7; maybe TRBD2 (5 bases). Trimming pared 5 bases from V and 2 bases from J, leaving 10 bases between. This CDR3 region has 13 residues. Germline values: CDR1 SGHAT, CDR2 FQNNGV. CDR3 nucleotides: TGTGCCAGCAGCCTGAGGGAGCCCTACGAGCAGTACTTC. It is translated as CASSLREPYEQYF.

This clonotype appeared a few times. The V call is TRBV12-3 or TRBV12-4, the J call TRBJ2-3; the D is unclear. This CDR3 spans 12 amino acids. V shed 7 bases and J shed 4 bases, with 9 bases lying between them. CDR3 DNA: TGTGCCAGCAAAACAGTGGCAGATACGCAGTATTTT. Protein sequence: CASKTVADTQYF.

The gene calls are TRBV7-8 and TRBJ2-1; 7 positions agree with TRBD1. This CDR3 is 15 amino acids long. V was pared by 2 bases and J by 10 bases, with 11 bases of the junction left unmatched. Germline CDR1 SGHVS, CDR2 FQNEAQ. CDR3: CASSLLQNRGGEQFF. CDR3 coding DNA: TGTGCCAGCAGCTTACTACAAAACAGGGGCGGAGAGCAGTTCTTC.

The chain employs TRBV20-1 and TRBJ1-1; D gene unclear. This CDR3 region has 12 residues. V was shortened by 6 bases and J by 1 base, with 9 bases between the two germline ends. Germline CDR1 reads DFQATT; CDR2 reads SNEGSKA (reference sequence). The chain's CDR3 is CSAKGGNTEAFF. CDR3 bases: TGCAGTGCCAAAGGAGGGAACACTGAAGCTTTCTTT.

The chain combines TRBV28 with TRBJ2-1; TRBD2 aligns across 11 bases. CDR3 length: 15 amino acids. Per germline, CDR1 MDHEN and CDR2 SYDVKM. The trim removed 3 bases at V and 6 bases at J, leaving 4 bases unmatched. The CDR3, as DNA: TGTGCCAGCAGTTTTCTAGCGGGGGGCACCAATGAGCAGTTCTTC. Encoded protein: CASSFLAGGTNEQFF. Variable domain in full (rest from reference TRBV28 and TRBJ2-1): DVKVTQSSRYLVKRTGEKVFLECVQDMDHENMFWYRQDPGLGLRLIYFSYDVKMKEKGDIPEGYSVSREKKERFSLILESASTNQTSMYLCASSFLAGGTNEQFFGPGTRLTVL.

The V call is TRBV7-2, the J call TRBJ2-2; TRBD2 is a possible D gene (5 bases). The CDR3 runs to 15 residues. In germline, CDR1 is SGHTA, CDR2 FQGNSA. Trimming cost V 1 base and J 9 bases, with 15 bases left between them. This CDR3 is CASSLDSGWSRELFF. The CDR3 DNA reads as TGTGCCAGCAGCTTAGATTCGGGGTGGAGCCGGGAGCTGTTTTTT.

This clonotype was counted between two and nine times. The chain couples TRBV6-1 to TRBJ2-3; D not resolved. This CDR3 comprises 13 residues. Germline loops: CDR1 MNHNS, CDR2 SASEGT. Between the trimmed V and J ends, which lost 8 bases and 3 bases, there was a span of 12 bases. In nucleotides, the CDR3 is TGTGCCAGCGTGGCTCCCGGGACAGATACGCAGTATTTT. It encodes CASVAPGTDTQYF.

In its sample, this clonotype was seen many times. The rearrangement joins TRBV20-1 to TRBJ2-1; no definite D call. V shed 0 bases and J shed 7 bases, with 13 bases lying between them. Germline V gene data show CDR1 as DFQATT and CDR2 as SNEGSKA (reference sequence). This CDR3 is built from 14 residues. The CDR3 region is CSAREDSLGNEQFF. The CDR3 coding sequence is TGCAGTGCTAGAGAAGACTCCCTCGGTAATGAGCAGTTCTTC.

This clonotype was counted a few times. The gene calls are TRBV28 and TRBJ2-5; TRBD2 is a possible D gene (6 bases). In germline, CDR1 is MDHEN, CDR2 SYDVKM. V was cut by 3 bases and J by 5 bases, with 13 bases left in between. The CDR3 covers 14 residues. The CDR3 spells CASSLRDPGETQYF. The CDR3 region has the DNA TGTGCCAGCAGTTTGCGGGACCCCGGGGAGACCCAGTACTTC.

The chain links TRBV4-3 to TRBJ2-7; D call uncertain. V lost 1 base, J lost 5 bases, and 12 bases lay in between. This CDR3 contains 14 residues. In germline, CDR1 is LGHNA, CDR2 YSLEER. The CDR3 DNA reads TGCGCCAGCAGCCAAGGATCAGGTGGACACGAGCAGTACTTC. Translating it yields CASSQGSGGHEQYF.

The sample holds many counts of this clonotype. The rearrangement links TRBV6-5 to TRBJ2-7, with D perhaps matching TRBD2 (5 bases). The CDR3 covers 15 residues. Trimming took 2 bases from V and 1 from J, leaving 12 bases between them. CDR1 MNHEY and CDR2 SVGAGI come from the germline V gene. As DNA, the CDR3 is TGTGCCAGCAGTTACGATCGGGATCCTTCCTACGAGCAGTACTTC. Amino acid sequence: CASSYDRDPSYEQYF.

The chain is built from TRBV10-3 and TRBJ1-6; 8 bases agree with TRBD1. The V gene's germline CDR1 is ENHRY and CDR2 SYGVKD. J lost 6 bases, V lost 5 bases, and 6 bases had no gene match. CDR3 size: 15 residues. CDR3 residues: CAISQQGDLNSPLHF. CDR3 DNA sequence: TGTGCCATCAGTCAACAGGGGGACCTTAATTCACCCCTCCACTTT.

This clonotype was seen more than once but under ten times. The chain has TRBV20-1 and TRBJ2-3, with 8 bases that match TRBD1. CDR1 DFQATT and CDR2 SNEGSKA come from the germline V gene (reference sequence). V was pared by 3 bases and J by 5 bases, with 4 bases of the junction left unmatched. The CDR3 runs to 13 residues. CDR3 sequence: CSARTGDIDTQYF. CDR3 coding DNA: TGCAGTGCTAGGACAGGGGATATAGATACGCAGTATTTT.

This clonotype turned up a few times. This chain joins TRBV10-3 and TRBJ2-1; TRBD2 agrees at 8 bases. Losses at the gene ends were 7 bases for V and 0 bases for J; bases not matched to a gene: 5. Looked up from germline, CDR1 is ENHRY and CDR2 is SYGVKD. CDR3 size: 15 residues. The chain's CDR3 is CAINAAGGSYNEQFF. As DNA, the CDR3 is TGTGCCATCAATGCGGCGGGGGGCTCCTACAATGAGCAGTTCTTC.

The V and J genes are TRBV20-1 and TRBJ2-5; no clear D gene. This CDR3 has 11 amino acids. Germline V gene lookup returns CDR1 DFQATT and CDR2 SNEGSKA (reference sequence). V was trimmed by 4 bases and J by 2 bases, leaving 5 bases between them. The chain's CDR3 is CSAMKQETQYF. The CDR3 nucleotides are TGCAGTGCTATGAAGCAAGAGACCCAGTACTTC.

A few counts support this clonotype. At one end, the junction sequence differs from germline, possibly due to a read error. The chain employs TRBV5-5 and TRBJ2-4; 9 nucleotides match TRBD2. The CDR3 is 13 residues long. Per germline, CDR1 SGHKS and CDR2 YYEKEE (reference sequence). This CDR3 is CASSSEFSGSEHF. The CDR3 region has the DNA TGTGCCAGCAGCTCTGAATTTAGCGGGAGTGAGCACTTC.

The genes are TRBV6-5 and TRBJ2-7; D gene ambiguous. Trimming cost V 2 bases and J 5 bases, with 13 bases left between them. Germline V lookup: CDR1 MNHEY, CDR2 SVGAGI. The CDR3 extends over 14 amino acids. The CDR3 here is CASSYGLSPNEQYF. The CDR3 DNA is TGTGCCAGCAGTTACGGCCTATCCCCCAACGAGCAGTACTTC.

This clonotype was found a few times. The chain couples TRBV7-9 to TRBJ2-7; D not certain. This CDR3 contains 13 residues. Germline V CDR1 and CDR2: SEHNR, FQNEAQ (reference sequence). Trimming pared 1 base from V and 6 bases from J, leaving 10 bases between. CDR3 nucleotide sequence: TGTGCCAGCAGCTTAGGCAGTGGAGCCGAGCAGTACTTC. Translation: CASSLGSGAEQYF. Together with reference TRBV7-9 and TRBJ2-7, the CDR3 gives the full variable domain: DTGVSQNPRHKITKRGQNVTFRCDPISEHNRLYWYRQTLGQGPEFLTYFQNEAQLEKSRLLSDRFSAERPKGSFSTLEIQRTEQGDSAMYLCASSLGSGAEQYFGPGTRLTVT.

This clonotype was picked up many times. The DNA of the CDR3 is TGCGCCAGCAGCCAAGGGACAATTGCCTACGAGCAGTACTTC. This gives the protein CASSQGTIAYEQYF. This chain uses TRBV4-1 with TRBJ2-7; tentative D call: TRBD1 (5 bases). The CDR3 loop spans 14 amino acids. The ends were cut back, 1 base at V and 2 bases at J, with 9 bases in the middle. Germline V gene sequence: CDR1 MGHRA, CDR2 YSYEKL.

This clonotype came up many times. The gene calls are TRBV6-5 and TRBJ1-1, with 10 bases identical to TRBD1. With 0 bases clipped from V and 5 bases from J, the junction kept 6 bases outside the gene matches. The CDR3 spans 16 residues. CDR1 and CDR2 (germline): MNHEY, SVGAGI. As DNA, the CDR3 is TGTGCCAGCAGTTACTCGTTGGACAGGGGGGAAACTGAAGCTTTCTTT. Its protein is CASSYSLDRGETEAFF.

This clonotype was seen ten or more times. The chain combines TRBV5-1 with TRBJ2-3; 10 nucleotides line up with TRBD1. This CDR3 spans 15 amino acids. The V and J ends lost 3 bases and 4 bases, in that order; junction bases with no gene match: 5. Germline V gene data show CDR1 as SGHRS and CDR2 as YFSETQ. The CDR3 region is CASSSGQGRSDTQYF. In DNA, the CDR3 is TGCGCCAGCAGCTCGGGACAGGGGCGATCAGATACGCAGTATTTT.

The chain recombines TRBV13 with TRBJ2-1; maybe TRBD2 (5 bases). The germline gives CDR1 PRHDT, CDR2 FYEKMQ (reference sequence). V was cut by 1 base and J by 0 bases, with 10 bases left in between. This CDR3 region has 16 residues. The CDR3 is CASSLVAQSSYNEQFF. The CDR3 region has the DNA TGTGCCAGCAGCTTAGTAGCGCAGAGCTCCTACAATGAGCAGTTCTTC.